This TCR beta chain appears in the sequencing data of a study of CD8 T cells in Susac syndrome. General study results and limits: The study recognized that the number of individuals in its TCR sequencing and HLA analysis was relatively small.

About this clonotype: Its antigen is not known.

Trimming left V 6 bases short and J 5 bases short, with 8 bases between. Germline V lookup: CDR1 SQVTM, CDR2 ANQGSEA. The CDR3 has 10 residues. Reverse transcription of roughly 0.5 to 1 ug RNA was performed with random hexamers. Coverage of TCR beta CDR3 amplification by immunoSEQ multiplex PCR extended to 54 Vbeta and 13 Jbeta. TCRdb re-derived calls from the immunoSEQ multiplex PCR reads in MiXCR, one entry per CDR3 protein. Of about 180,000 distinct CDR3 sequences in the sample, 90% to 95% were seen once. TCR beta from blood CD8+ and CD4+ T cells was sequenced. The TCR sequence derives from a human donor with multiple sclerosis. V is TRBV29-1 and J is TRBJ2-7; D is ambiguous. The sequenced sample was CD8+ T cells from PBMCs. In DNA, the CDR3 is TGCAGCGTCCTAAGTAACGAGCAGTACTTC. Its protein is CSVLSNEQYF.